This TCR beta chain was profiled in a study of blood T cell repertoires in COVID-19. Study in general: Spain, Italy and the United States supplied samples that represented acute and convalescent COVID-19.

This CDR3 is built from 11 residues. Deletions cut 10 bases from V and 1 base from J, with 8 bases between. Per germline, CDR1 WSHSY and CDR2 SAAADI. Using immunoSEQ multiplex PCR, the repertoire was profiled, and TCRdb retains in-frame clones only, with some absent. Among 140,000 to 150,000 clones listed, about 87% were seen once. This clone is a singleton in its sample. J is TRBJ2-7 and V is TRBV10-2; TRBD1 might be the D (5 bases). This TCR came from a man aged 55-75 years who had recovered from COVID-19. Sequencing was carried out using PBMCs or T cells enriched from blood (not recorded which). The CDR3 protein is CATTDSYEQYF. The CDR3 coding sequence is TGCGCCACGACAGATTCCTACGAGCAGTACTTC.